This T cell receptor beta chain was found in a study of T cells after yellow fever vaccination. This clonotype was seen many times. V lost 6 bases to trimming and J lost 1 base, with 9 bases between them. The CDR3 sequence is 13 residues long. Germline CDR1 reads DFQATT; CDR2 reads SNEGSKA (reference sequence). MiXCR was run by TCRdb on the 5' RACE reads, yielding one entry per CDR3 protein. This sample has about 300,000 distinct CDR3 sequences; around 6.8% occur once, and the top ten carry 18%. The sequenced sample was PBMCs, obtained about 49 days after the first yellow fever vaccination. This receptor was identified in a man in his late teens or twenties who received the YFV17D yellow fever vaccine. V and J are TRBV20-1 and TRBJ1-4, with D perhaps matching TRBD1 (6 bases). CDR3 DNA sequence: TGCAGTGCGACGGGACAAACTAATGAAAAACTGTTTTTT. This sequence encodes CSATGQTNEKLFF.